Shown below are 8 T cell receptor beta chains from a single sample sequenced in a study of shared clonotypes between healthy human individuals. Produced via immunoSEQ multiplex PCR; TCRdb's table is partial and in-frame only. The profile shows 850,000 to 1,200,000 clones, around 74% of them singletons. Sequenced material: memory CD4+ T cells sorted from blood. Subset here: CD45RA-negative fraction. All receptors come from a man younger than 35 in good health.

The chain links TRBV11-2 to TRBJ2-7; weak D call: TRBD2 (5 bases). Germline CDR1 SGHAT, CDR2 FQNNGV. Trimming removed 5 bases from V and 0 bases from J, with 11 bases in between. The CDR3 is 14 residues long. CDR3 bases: TGTGCCAGCAGCCCGGCGAGGGACTCCTACGAGCAGTACTTC. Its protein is CASSPARDSYEQYF.

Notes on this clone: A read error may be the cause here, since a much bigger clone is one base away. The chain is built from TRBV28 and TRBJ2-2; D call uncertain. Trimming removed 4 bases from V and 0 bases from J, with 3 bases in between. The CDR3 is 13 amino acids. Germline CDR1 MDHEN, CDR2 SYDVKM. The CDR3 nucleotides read TGTGCCAGCAGTTACTCGAACACCGGGGAGCTGTTTTTT. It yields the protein CASSYSNTGELFF.

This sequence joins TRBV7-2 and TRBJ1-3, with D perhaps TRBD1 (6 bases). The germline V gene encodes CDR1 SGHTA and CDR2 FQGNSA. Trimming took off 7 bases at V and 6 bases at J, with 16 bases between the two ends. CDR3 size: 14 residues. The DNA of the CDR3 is TGTGCCAGCACAAAGGACAGTTTCAAAAACACCATATATTTT. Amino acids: CASTKDSFKNTIYF.

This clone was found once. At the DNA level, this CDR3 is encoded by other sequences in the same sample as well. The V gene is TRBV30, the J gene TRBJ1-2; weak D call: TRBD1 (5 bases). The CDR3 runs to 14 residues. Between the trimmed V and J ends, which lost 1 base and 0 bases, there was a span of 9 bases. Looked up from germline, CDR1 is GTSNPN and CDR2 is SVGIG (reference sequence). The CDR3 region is CAWSGQGSNYGYTF. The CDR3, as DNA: TGTGCCTGGAGTGGTCAGGGATCTAACTATGGCTACACCTTC.

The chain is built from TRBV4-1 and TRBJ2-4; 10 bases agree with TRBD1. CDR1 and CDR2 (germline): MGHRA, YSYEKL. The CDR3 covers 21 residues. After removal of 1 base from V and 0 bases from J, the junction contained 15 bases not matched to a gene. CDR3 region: CASSQGRQGAFLGLAKNIQYF. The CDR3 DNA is TGCGCCAGCAGCCAAGGACGACAGGGGGCCTTTTTGGGACTAGCCAAAAACATTCAGTACTTC.

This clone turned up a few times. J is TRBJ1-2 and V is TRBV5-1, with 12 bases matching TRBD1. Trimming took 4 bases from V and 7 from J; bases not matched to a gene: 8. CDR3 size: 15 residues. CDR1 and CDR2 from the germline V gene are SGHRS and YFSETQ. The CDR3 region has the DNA TGCGCCAGCAGCGCCGACCGGGACAGGGGGCTTGGCTACACCTTC. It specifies CASSADRDRGLGYTF. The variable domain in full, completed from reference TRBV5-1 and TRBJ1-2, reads KAGVTQTPRYLIKTRGQQVTLSCSPISGHRSVSWYQQTPGQGLQFLFEYFSETQRNKGNFPGRFSGRQFSNSRSEMNVSTLELGDSALYLCASSADRDRGLGYTFGSGTRLTVV.

For the CDR3, the DNA is TGCAGCGCCCAACCGGGTCAGGCGGGCACTGAAGCTTTCTTT. It translates to CSAQPGQAGTEAFF. The chain uses TRBV29-1 and TRBJ1-1; D is unclear. The germline V and J ends were trimmed by 7 bases and 4 bases, with 19 bases remaining between them. The V gene's germline CDR1 is SQVTM and CDR2 ANQGSEA. The CDR3 contains 14 residues.

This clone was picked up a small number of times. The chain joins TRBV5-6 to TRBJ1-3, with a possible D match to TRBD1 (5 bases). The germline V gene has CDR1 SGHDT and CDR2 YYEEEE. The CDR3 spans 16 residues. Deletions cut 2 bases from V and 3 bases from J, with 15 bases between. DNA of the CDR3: TGTGCCAGCAGCTTCCCCTTTAGCGGGGGTGGAAACACCATATATTTT. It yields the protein CASSFPFSGGGNTIYF.